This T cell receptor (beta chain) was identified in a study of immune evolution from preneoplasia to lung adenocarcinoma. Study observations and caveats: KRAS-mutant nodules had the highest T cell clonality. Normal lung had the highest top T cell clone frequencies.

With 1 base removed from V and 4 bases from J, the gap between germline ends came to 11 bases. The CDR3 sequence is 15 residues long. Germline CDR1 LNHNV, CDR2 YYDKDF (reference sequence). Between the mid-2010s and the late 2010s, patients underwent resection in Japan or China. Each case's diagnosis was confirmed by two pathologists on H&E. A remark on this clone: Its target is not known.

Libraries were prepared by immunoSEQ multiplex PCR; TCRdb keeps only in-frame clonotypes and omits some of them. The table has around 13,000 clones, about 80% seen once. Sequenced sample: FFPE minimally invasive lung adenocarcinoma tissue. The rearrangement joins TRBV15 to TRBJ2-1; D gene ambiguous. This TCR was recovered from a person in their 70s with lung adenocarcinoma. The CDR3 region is CATSRVTAAYNEQFF. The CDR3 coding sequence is TGTGCCACCAGCAGAGTGACGGCGGCTTACAATGAGCAGTTCTTC.